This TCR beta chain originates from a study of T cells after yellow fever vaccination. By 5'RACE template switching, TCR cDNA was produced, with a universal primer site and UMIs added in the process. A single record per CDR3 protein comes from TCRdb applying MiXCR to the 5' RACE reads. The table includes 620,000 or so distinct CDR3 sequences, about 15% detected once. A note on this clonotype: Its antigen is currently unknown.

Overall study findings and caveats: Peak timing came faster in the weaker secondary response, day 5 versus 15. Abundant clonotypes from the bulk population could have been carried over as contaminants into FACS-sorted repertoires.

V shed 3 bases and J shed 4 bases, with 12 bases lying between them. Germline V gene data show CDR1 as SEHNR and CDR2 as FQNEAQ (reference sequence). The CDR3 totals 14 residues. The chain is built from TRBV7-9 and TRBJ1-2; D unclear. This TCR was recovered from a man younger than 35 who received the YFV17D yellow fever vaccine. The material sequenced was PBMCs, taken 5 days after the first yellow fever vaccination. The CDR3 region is CASSFLPGSYGYTF. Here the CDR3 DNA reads TGTGCCAGCAGCTTTTTACCGGGGAGCTATGGCTACACCTTC. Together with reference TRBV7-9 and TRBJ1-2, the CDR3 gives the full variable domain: DTGVSQNPRHKITKRGQNVTFRCDPISEHNRLYWYRQTLGQGPEFLTYFQNEAQLEKSRLLSDRFSAERPKGSFSTLEIQRTEQGDSAMYLCASSFLPGSYGYTFGSGTRLTVV.